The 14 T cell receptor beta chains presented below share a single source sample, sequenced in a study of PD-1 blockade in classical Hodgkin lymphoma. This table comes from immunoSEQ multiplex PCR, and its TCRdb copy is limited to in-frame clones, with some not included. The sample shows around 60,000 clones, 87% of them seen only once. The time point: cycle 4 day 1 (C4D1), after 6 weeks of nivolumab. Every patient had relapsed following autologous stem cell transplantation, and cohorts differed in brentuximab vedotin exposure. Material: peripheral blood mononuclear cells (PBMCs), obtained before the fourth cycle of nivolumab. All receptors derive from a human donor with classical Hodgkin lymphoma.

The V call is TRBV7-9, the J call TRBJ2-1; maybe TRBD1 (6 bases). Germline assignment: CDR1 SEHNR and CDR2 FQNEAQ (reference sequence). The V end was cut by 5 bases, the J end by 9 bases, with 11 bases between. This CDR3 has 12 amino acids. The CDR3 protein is CASSQQGVEQFF. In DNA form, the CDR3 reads TGTGCCAGCAGCCAACAGGGCGTTGAGCAGTTCTTC.

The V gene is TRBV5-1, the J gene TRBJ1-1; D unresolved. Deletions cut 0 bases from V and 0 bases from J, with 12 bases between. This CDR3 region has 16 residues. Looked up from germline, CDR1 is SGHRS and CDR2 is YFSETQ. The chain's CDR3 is CASSLGVRGMNTEAFF. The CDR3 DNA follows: TGCGCCAGCAGCTTGGGCGTCAGAGGGATGAACACTGAAGCTTTCTTT.

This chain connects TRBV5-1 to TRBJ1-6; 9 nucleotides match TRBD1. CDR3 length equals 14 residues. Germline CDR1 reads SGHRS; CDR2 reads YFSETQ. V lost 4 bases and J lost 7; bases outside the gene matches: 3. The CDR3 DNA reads TGCGCCAGCAGCCACGGACAGGGGAATTCACCCCTCCACTTT. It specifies CASSHGQGNSPLHF.

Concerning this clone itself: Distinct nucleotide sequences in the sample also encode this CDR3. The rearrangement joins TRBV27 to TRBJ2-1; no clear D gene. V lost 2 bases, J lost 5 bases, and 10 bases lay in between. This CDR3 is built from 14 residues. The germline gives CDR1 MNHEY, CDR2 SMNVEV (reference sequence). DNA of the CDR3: TGTGCCAGCAGTTTACGTCCCGGAAACAATGAGCAGTTCTTC. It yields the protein CASSLRPGNNEQFF.

CDR3 sequence: CASSLRAPGGEAFF. The CDR3 nucleotides read TGTGCCAGCAGCCTCCGGGCTCCCGGCGGTGAAGCTTTCTTT. This chain joins TRBV7-2 and TRBJ1-1; no reliable D call. This CDR3 region has 14 residues. Germline loops: CDR1 SGHTA, CDR2 FQGNSA. V shed 5 bases and J shed 7 bases, with 17 bases lying between them.

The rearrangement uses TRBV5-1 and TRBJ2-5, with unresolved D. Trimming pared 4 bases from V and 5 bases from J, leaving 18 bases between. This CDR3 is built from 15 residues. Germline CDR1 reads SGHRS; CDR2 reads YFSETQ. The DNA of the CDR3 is TGCGCCAGCAGCACAAACTCAAGGGCCAGGGAGACCCAGTACTTC. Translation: CASSTNSRARETQYF.

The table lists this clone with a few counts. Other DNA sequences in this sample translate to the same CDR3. The CDR3 DNA sequence: TGCGCCAGCAGCCTGACAGGTTCTGGAAACACCATATATTTT. Protein sequence: CASSLTGSGNTIYF. The chain combines TRBV5-1 with TRBJ1-3; weak D call: TRBD1 (6 bases). Germline V gives CDR1 SGHRS, CDR2 YFSETQ. CDR3 length: 14 residues. V shed 4 bases and J shed 1 base, with 9 bases lying between them. Supplemented by reference TRBV5-1 and TRBJ1-3, the full variable domain reads KAGVTQTPRYLIKTRGQQVTLSCSPISGHRSVSWYQQTPGQGLQFLFEYFSETQRNKGNFPGRFSGRQFSNSRSEMNVSTLELGDSALYLCASSLTGSGNTIYFGEGSWLTVV.

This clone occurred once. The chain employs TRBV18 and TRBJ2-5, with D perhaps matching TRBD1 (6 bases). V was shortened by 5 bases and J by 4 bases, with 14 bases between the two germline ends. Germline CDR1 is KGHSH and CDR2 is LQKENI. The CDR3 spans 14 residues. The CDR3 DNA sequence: TGTGCCAGCTCATCGTCGGGACAAGGAGAGACCCAGTACTTC. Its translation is CASSSSGQGETQYF.

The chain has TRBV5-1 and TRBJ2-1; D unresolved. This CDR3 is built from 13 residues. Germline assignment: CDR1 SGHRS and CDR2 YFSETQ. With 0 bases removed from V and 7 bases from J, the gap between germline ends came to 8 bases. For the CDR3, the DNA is TGCGCCAGCAGCTTGGAAGGGAAGAATGAGCAGTTCTTC. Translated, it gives CASSLEGKNEQFF.

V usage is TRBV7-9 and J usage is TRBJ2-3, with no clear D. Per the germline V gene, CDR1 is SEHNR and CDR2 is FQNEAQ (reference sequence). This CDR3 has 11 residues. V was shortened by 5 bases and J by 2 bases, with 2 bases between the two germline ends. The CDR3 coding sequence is TGTGCCAGCAGCCCCACAGATACGCAGTATTTT. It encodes CASSPTDTQYF.

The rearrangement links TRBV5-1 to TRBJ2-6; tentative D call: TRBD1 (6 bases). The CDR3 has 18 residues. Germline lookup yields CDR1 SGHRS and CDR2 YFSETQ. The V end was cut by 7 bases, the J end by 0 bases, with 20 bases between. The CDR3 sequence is CASHPLLGALSGANVLTF. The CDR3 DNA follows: TGCGCCAGCCATCCCCTCCTGGGGGCTCTCTCTGGGGCCAACGTCCTGACTTTC.

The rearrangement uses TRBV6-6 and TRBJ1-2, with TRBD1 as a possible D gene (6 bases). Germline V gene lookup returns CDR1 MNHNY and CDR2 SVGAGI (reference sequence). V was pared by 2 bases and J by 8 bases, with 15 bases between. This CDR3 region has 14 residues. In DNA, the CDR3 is TGTGCCAGCAGTTACGGAACAGGGAAAGGCGGCTACACCTTC. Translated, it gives CASSYGTGKGGYTF.

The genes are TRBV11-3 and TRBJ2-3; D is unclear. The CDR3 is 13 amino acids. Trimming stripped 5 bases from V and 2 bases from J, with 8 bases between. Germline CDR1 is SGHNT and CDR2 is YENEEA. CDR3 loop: CASSPPDTDTQYF. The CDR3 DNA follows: TGTGCCAGCAGCCCCCCAGACACAGATACGCAGTATTTT.

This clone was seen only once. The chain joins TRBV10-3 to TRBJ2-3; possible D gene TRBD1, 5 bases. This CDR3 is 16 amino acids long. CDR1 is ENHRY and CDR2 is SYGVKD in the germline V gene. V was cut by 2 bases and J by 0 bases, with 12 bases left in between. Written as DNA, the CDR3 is TGTGCCATCAGTGAGATGGACAAGACTAGCACAGATACGCAGTATTTT. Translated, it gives CAISEMDKTSTDTQYF.